The T cell receptor (beta chain) under discussion was sequenced for a study of beta chain features in type 1 diabetes. To note about this clone: Its antigen remains unknown.

Sorting with CD45RO/CCR7/CD25/CD127/CD95/CD27 yielded naive, central memory, regulatory and stem-like memory CD4+ cells. Unmatched junction bases numbered 10, after V lost 1 base and J lost 5 bases. From germline, CDR1 is MNHNS and CDR2 SASEGT. CDR3 length equals 17 residues. Investigators reverse transcribed all isolated RNA, so they sequenced expressed TCRB transcripts. Assay used: immunoSEQ multiplex PCR; TCRdb lists only in-frame clones, some missing. The profile shows over 300,000 clones, about a tenth of them singletons. General study findings and limits: High TCR expression in some cells could lead to their over-representation in cDNA sequencing. Significant though moderate, a shortening of TCRB CDR3s appeared in all four CD4+ subsets of Type 1 diabetes patients.

Sample: central memory CD4+ T cells from blood. This sequence originates from a young man with type 1 diabetes. The chain combines TRBV6-1 with TRBJ2-5; 10 positions agree with TRBD2. CDR3 sequence (DNA): TGTGCCAGCAGTGAAGGGCTAGCGGGGGCGAGGGTGGAGACCCAGTACTTC. This sequence encodes CASSEGLAGARVETQYF.